This T cell receptor beta chain is from a study of cytomegalovirus exposure and HLA in healthy donors. Study outcomes and limitations: For most subjects, TCR beta sequences were reported to predict HLA-A and HLA-B alleles with accuracy.

The PCR contained 60 Vbeta and 13 Jbeta primers. Data came from immunoSEQ multiplex PCR; TCRdb stores just in-frame clones and leaves some out. Its listing shows approximately 75,000 clones. Trimming removed 5 bases from V and 2 bases from J; junction bases left unmatched: 6. The germline V gene encodes CDR1 SGHKS and CDR2 YYEKEE (reference sequence). This CDR3 spans 15 amino acids. A note on this clone: Its antigen is not identified.

The chain couples TRBV5-5 to TRBJ2-7, with TRBD1 identical over 11 bases. The source of this sequence is a boy aged 5-17 years in good health and CMV-seronegative. What was sequenced was PBMCs. CDR3: CASRRDRGSAYEQYF. The CDR3 DNA reads as TGTGCCAGCAGACGGGACAGGGGGAGCGCCTACGAGCAGTACTTC.